This T cell receptor (beta chain) was recorded in a study of breast tumors, draining lymph nodes, adjacent tissues. Broader study findings: Tumor TCR diversity was below lymph nodes but above nontumor tissue. Data fit most tumor T cells coming from lymph node, expanding in tumor.

The lymph nodes were axillary draining lymph nodes from breast cancer patients. TCRdb independently ran MiXCR on the multiplex PCR reads; one entry per CDR3 protein. This table has about 130,000 distinct CDR3 sequences, just under 20% appearing once. The CDR3 sequence is 13 residues long. Per the germline V gene, CDR1 is LNHNV and CDR2 is YYDKDF (reference sequence). V was pared by 1 base and J by 4 bases, with 5 bases between. This clonotype has at least ten counts. Its antigen is still unknown. Sequenced input: axillary lymph node tissue. The chain links TRBV15 to TRBJ1-5; D unresolved. The clonotype was recovered from a female donor with breast cancer. Some clones in this sample may be carry-over from other donors' samples. The CDR3 sequence: CATSRVSNQPQHF. The CDR3 DNA reads TGTGCCACCAGCAGAGTTTCAAATCAGCCCCAGCATTTT. The variable domain in full, with the rest retrieved from reference TRBV15 and TRBJ1-5, is DAMVIQNPRYQVTQFGKPVTLSCSQTLNHNVMYWYQQKSSQAPKLLFHYYDKDFNNEADTPDNFQSRRPNTSFCFLDIRSPGLGDTAMYLCATSRVSNQPQHFGDGTRLSIL.